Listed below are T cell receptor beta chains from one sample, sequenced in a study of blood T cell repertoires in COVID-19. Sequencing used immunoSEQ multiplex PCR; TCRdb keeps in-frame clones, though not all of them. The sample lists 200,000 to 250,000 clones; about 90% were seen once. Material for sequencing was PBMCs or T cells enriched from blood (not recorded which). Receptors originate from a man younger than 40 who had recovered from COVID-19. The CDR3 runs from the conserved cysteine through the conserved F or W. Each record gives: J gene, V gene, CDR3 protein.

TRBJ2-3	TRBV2	CASSPLAGPGDTQYF
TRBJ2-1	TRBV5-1	CASRPAPAGGSNEQFF
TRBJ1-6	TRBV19	CASNSPQGVYNSPLHF
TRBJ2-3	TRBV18	CASSPDRVDTQYF
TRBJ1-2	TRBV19	CASSYAPGQGPPGYGYTF
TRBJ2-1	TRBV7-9	CASSSLQTGYAFF
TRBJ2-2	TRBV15	CATSRGDGGRATGELFF
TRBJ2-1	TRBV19	CASHPTTQLYNEQFF
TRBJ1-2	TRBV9	CASSAGQGFGYTF
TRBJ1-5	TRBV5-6	CASSLNGGPQPQHF
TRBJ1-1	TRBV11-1	CASSLLAGATEAFF
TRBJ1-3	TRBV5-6	CASSFRGFDGNTIYF
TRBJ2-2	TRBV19	CATTAAGTTGELFF
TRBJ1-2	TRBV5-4	CASSSDSYGYTF
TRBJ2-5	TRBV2	CASIPGTGRRETQYF
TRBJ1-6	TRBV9	CASNAQGASNSPLHF
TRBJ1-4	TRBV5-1	CASSLAAGGDPEKLFF
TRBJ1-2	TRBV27	CASTPGGANYGYTF
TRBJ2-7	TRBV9	CASSPGTSGSSYEQYF
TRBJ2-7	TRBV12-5	CASGLERLVNF
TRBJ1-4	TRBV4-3	CASSQDTGGNEKLFF
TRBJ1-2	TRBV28	CASMSGEDYYGYTF
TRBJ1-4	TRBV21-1	CASGEAPGNEKLFF
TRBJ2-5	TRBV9	CARSVGGGGGETQYF
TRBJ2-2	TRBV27	CASSRQGHSGPTRPGELFF
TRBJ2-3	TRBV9	CASSPFDRGTGVGLSSTDTQYF
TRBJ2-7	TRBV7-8	CASSLVAGTVDEQYF
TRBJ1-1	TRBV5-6	CASSLARGAHEGQDTEAFF
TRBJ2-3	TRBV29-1	CSVSLGGGMADTQYF
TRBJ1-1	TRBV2	CASSEALRGGSAFF
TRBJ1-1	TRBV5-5	CASSLAGENTEAFF
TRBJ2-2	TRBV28	CASTQNRGGELFF
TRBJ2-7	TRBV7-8	CASSFVESSYEQYF
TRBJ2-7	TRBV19	CASSIVAGTTYEQYF
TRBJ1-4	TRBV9	CASSVATGGVQEKLFF
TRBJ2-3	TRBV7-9	CASSPQNLFGTDTQYF
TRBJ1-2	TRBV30	CAWSEVSGVVMGGYTF
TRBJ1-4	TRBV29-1	CSVRTSRQGANEKLFF
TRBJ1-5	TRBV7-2	CASSLGAQGAWGNQPQHF
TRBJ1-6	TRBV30	CAWTGQDNSPLHF
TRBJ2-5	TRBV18	CASSPENGGQTQYF
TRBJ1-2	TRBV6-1	CASSETGTAGYTF
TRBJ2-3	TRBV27	CASRRGQYTDTQYF
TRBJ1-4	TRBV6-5	CASRIVPGKLFF
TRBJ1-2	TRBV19	CASSIVNRVGDGYTF
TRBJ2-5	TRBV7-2	CASSSRQGQETQYF
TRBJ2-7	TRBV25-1	CASSDISTYEQYF
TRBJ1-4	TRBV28	CASCPTDDNEKLFF
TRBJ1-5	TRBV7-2	CASSLMRGQPQHF
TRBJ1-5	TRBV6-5	CASTDPDRVRQPQHF